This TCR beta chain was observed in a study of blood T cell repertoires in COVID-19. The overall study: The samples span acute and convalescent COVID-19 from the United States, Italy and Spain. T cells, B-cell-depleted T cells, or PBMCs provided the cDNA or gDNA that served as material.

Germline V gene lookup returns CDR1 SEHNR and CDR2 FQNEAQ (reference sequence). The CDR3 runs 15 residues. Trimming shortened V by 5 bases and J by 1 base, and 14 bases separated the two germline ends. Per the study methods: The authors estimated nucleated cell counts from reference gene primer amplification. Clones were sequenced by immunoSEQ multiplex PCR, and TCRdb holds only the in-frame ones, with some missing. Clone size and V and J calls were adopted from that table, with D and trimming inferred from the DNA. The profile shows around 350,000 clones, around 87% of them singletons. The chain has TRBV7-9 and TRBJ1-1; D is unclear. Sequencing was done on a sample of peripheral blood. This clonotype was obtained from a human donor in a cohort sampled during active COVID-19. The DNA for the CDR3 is TGTGCCAGCAGCCCCCCCCGTCCAGGGAACACTGAAGCTTTCTTT. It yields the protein CASSPPRPGNTEAFF.